These 14 T cell receptor beta chains came from one sample sequenced in a study of T cells in Graves' hyperthyroidism and ophthalmopathy. What was amplified from RNA transcripts were TCR beta CDR3 regions. The HTBI set primed first-round TCR CDR3 RT-PCR. TCRdb re-called the multiplex PCR reads with MiXCR, one entry per CDR3 protein. This table has fewer than 450,000 distinct CDR3 sequences, roughly 15% appearing once. The sample comprised blood. The origin of the receptors is a woman aged 55-69 years with Graves' ophthalmopathy.

This clonotype occurred many times. V gene TRBV20-1 combines with J gene TRBJ2-7; D gene uncertain. Germline CDR1 is DFQATT and CDR2 is SNEGSKA (reference sequence). The CDR3 loop spans 11 amino acids. The V end lost 5 bases, the J end lost 5 bases, and 10 bases lay between the germline ends. In nucleotides, the CDR3 is TGCAGTGCTCCCGCCCGGCACGAGCAGTACTTC. Its translation is CSAPARHEQYF.

This clonotype was picked up many times. This chain connects TRBV7-9 to TRBJ2-1; D gene ambiguous. Germline V CDR1 and CDR2: SEHNR, FQNEAQ (reference sequence). V was trimmed by 3 bases and J by 7 bases, leaving 16 bases between them. The CDR3 loop spans 15 amino acids. CDR3 nucleotides: TGTGCCAGCAGCTTTTTCGCCACCTTAGAAAATGAGCAGTTCTTC. It translates to CASSFFATLENEQFF.

The chain employs TRBV6-1 and TRBJ2-4, with D possibly called TRBD1 or TRBD2 (5 bases each). This CDR3 spans 16 amino acids. Per germline, CDR1 MNHNS and CDR2 SASEGT. V dropped 6 bases and J dropped 0 bases, with 15 bases sitting between them. The DNA of the CDR3 is TGTGCCAGCAGACAAAGGGACGGACCAGCCAAAAACATTCAGTACTTC. Translating it yields CASRQRDGPAKNIQYF.

The rearrangement links TRBV7-6 to TRBJ2-5; 7 nucleotides align to TRBD1. Germline lookup yields CDR1 SGHVS and CDR2 FNYEAQ. This CDR3 region has 15 residues. V lost 2 bases and J lost 2; bases outside the gene matches: 5. The CDR3: CASSLTGAVQETQYF. In DNA, the CDR3 is TGTGCCAGCAGCTTAACAGGGGCCGTTCAAGAGACCCAGTACTTC. Full variable domain (rest looked up from reference TRBV7-6 and TRBJ2-5): GAGVSQSPRYKVTKRGQDVALRCDPISGHVSLYWYRQALGQGPEFLTYFNYEAQQDKSGLPNDRFSAERPEGSISTLTIQRTEQRDSAMYRCASSLTGAVQETQYFGPGTRLLVL.

In its sample, this clonotype was seen many times. The chain joins TRBV6-5 to TRBJ1-3; a possible D gene is TRBD1 (6 bases). From germline, CDR1 is MNHEY and CDR2 SVGAGI. V was pared by 0 bases and J by 1 base, with 13 bases between. The CDR3 loop spans 17 amino acids. The CDR3 nucleotides read TGTGCCAGCAGTTACTCAAACGGGGGCGAGTCTGGAAACACCATATATTTT. The encoded protein is CASSYSNGGESGNTIYF.

On this clonotype: A much larger clone is a single base away; this may be a read error. The chain carries TRBV9 and TRBJ1-1; D unclear. Looked up from germline, CDR1 is SGDLS and CDR2 is YYNGEE. CDR3 size: 12 residues. Trimming shortened V by 4 bases and J by 5 bases, and 9 bases separated the two germline ends. The CDR3 loop is CASSFDGTEAFF. Here the CDR3 DNA reads TGTGCCAGCAGCTTTGATGGGACTGAAGCTTTCTTT.

This clonotype has a count of ten or more. The chain links TRBV2 to TRBJ2-1; the D is unclear. V was pared by 4 bases and J by 6 bases, with 4 bases between. The CDR3 has 11 residues. The germline CDR1 and CDR2 sequences are SNHLY and FYNNEI. DNA for the CDR3: TGTGCCAGCAGTGTCGTCAATGAGCAGTTCTTC. This sequence encodes CASSVVNEQFF.

J is TRBJ2-1 and V is TRBV6-2 or TRBV6-3; D gene ambiguous. The ends were cut back, 10 bases at V and 4 bases at J, with 14 bases in the middle. CDR1 is MNHEY, CDR2 SVGEGT, per germline. CDR3 length: 13 amino acids. The CDR3 here is CATSRTFYNEQFF. The CDR3 coding sequence is TGTGCCACCTCGCGAACATTTTACAATGAGCAGTTCTTC.

This clonotype was recorded at least ten times. The genes are TRBV20-1 and TRBJ1-5, with a weak D call TRBD1 (6 bases). With 3 bases removed from V and 0 bases from J, the gap between germline ends came to 6 bases. In germline, CDR1 is DFQATT, CDR2 SNEGSKA (reference sequence). The CDR3 loop spans 13 amino acids. CDR3 bases: TGCAGTGCTAGGGGGGCTAGCAATCAGCCCCAGCATTTT. It encodes CSARGASNQPQHF.

In this sample, this clonotype turned up many times. The chain uses TRBV20-1 and TRBJ2-7, with 7 nucleotides matching TRBD2. V dropped 0 bases and J dropped 7; count of bases not matched to a gene: 15. Per the germline V gene, CDR1 is DFQATT and CDR2 is SNEGSKA (reference sequence). CDR3 length: 16 amino acids. The CDR3 loop is CSARDTSAGVVWEQYF. The DNA for the CDR3 is TGCAGTGCTAGAGATACTTCGGCGGGAGTTGTTTGGGAGCAGTACTTC.

The chain links TRBV20-1 to TRBJ1-5; D might be TRBD1 (6 bases). CDR3 length: 14 residues. CDR1 is DFQATT and CDR2 is SNEGSKA in the germline V gene (reference sequence). Trimming took off 3 bases at V and 4 bases at J, with 13 bases between the two ends. The CDR3 coding sequence is TGCAGTGCTAGCAGGGGCGGGAGGAATCAGCCCCAGCATTTT. Its translation is CSASRGGRNQPQHF.

The genes are TRBV9 and TRBJ2-2, with 10 bases lining up with TRBD2. Germline CDR1 reads SGDLS; CDR2 reads YYNGEE. After removal of 4 bases from V and 5 bases from J, the junction contained 8 bases not matched to a gene. The CDR3 sequence is 16 residues long. The CDR3 is CASSQDGTSVTGELFF. CDR3 nucleotides: TGTGCCAGCAGCCAGGACGGGACTAGCGTTACCGGGGAGCTGTTTTTT.

The chain has TRBV6-1 and TRBJ2-3, with D tentatively TRBD1 (6 bases). Looked up from germline, CDR1 is MNHNS and CDR2 is SASEGT. Trimming left V 8 bases short and J 5 bases short, with 26 bases between. The CDR3 extends over 17 amino acids. The CDR3 sequence is CASRLRDTAYLGDTQYF. The CDR3 nucleotides read TGTGCCAGCCGACTCCGGGACACCGCCTACCTCGGAGATACGCAGTATTTT.

V and J are TRBV29-1 and TRBJ2-3; TRBD2 matches 14 bases. Germline loops: CDR1 SQVTM, CDR2 ANQGSEA. V gave up 1 base and J gave up 10 bases; unmatched junction bases: 10. The length of the CDR3 is 16 residues. CDR3 region: CSVEGGTSGGPGAQYF. CDR3 DNA sequence: TGCAGCGTTGAAGGGGGGACTAGCGGGGGCCCGGGTGCGCAGTATTTT.